The 24 T cell receptor beta chains below come from one sample, sequenced in a study of regulatory T cells in long-lasting Graves disease. Arm-PCR of CDR3 regions with iRepertoire HTBI primers generated TCR beta libraries. TCRdb re-derived calls from the multiplex PCR reads in MiXCR, one entry per CDR3 protein. The data contain around 400,000 distinct CDR3 sequences, roughly 16% of them singletons. Indicated time point: newly diagnosed GD, antithyroid drugs for less than 3 months. Following extraction of RNA from PBMCs, that RNA was used to make the TCR library. Sequences were derived from peripheral blood mononuclear cells (PBMCs), sampled at new diagnosis, from a patient treated with antithyroid drugs. The receptors were sampled from a female donor with Graves disease.

This clonotype has ten or more counts. The chain carries TRBV12-5 and TRBJ2-1; 11 nucleotides match TRBD2. Germline trimming cut 2 bases from V and 7 bases from J; bases unmatched to any gene: 16. The CDR3 loop spans 19 amino acids. Germline lookup yields CDR1 LGHNT and CDR2 FRNRAP. The CDR3 spells CASGLPPTVTSGVGNEQFF. CDR3 nucleotide sequence: TGTGCTAGTGGTTTGCCCCCAACTGTGACTAGCGGGGTAGGAAATGAGCAGTTCTTC.

This rearrangement joins TRBV4-1 to TRBJ1-1, with D perhaps matching TRBD1 (5 bases). V lost 0 bases to trimming and J lost 8 bases, with 22 bases between them. The CDR3 loop spans 17 amino acids. Germline CDR1 MGHRA, CDR2 YSYEKL. CDR3 in DNA: TGCGCCAGCAGCCAAGATCCGGTATTGGGGGTAAAACCCGAAGCTTTCTTT. Its translation: CASSQDPVLGVKPEAFF.

This clonotype has more than one count but fewer than ten. This sequence joins TRBV6-2 or TRBV6-3 and TRBJ2-1, with 9 bases that match TRBD1. This CDR3 comprises 14 residues. CDR1 MNHEY and CDR2 SVGEGT come from the germline V gene. J lost 9 bases, V lost 5 bases, and 8 bases had no gene match. The CDR3 DNA reads as TGTGCCAGCAGTAGGGACAGGGCGTATGTTGAGCAGTTCTTC. Its protein is CASSRDRAYVEQFF.

Ten or more counts support this clonotype. The V and J genes are TRBV19 and TRBJ2-3; 7 bases fit TRBD2. Germline V gene data show CDR1 as LNHDA and CDR2 as SQIVND (reference sequence). J gave up 5 bases and V 6 bases, and 8 bases lay outside the gene matches. This CDR3 has 14 amino acids. Here the CDR3 DNA reads TGTGCCAGTAGACTCGGAGGGAGGGGAGATACGCAGTATTTT. As protein: CASRLGGRGDTQYF.

In this sample, this clonotype turned up many times. V usage is TRBV20-1 and J usage is TRBJ1-5, with D possibly being TRBD1 (5 bases). From germline, CDR1 is DFQATT and CDR2 SNEGSKA (reference sequence). V lost 1 base and J 3 bases, leaving 13 bases between the germline ends. This CDR3 has 15 amino acids. CDR3 residues: CSARVGGRDNQPQHF. CDR3 in DNA: TGCAGTGCTAGAGTGGGGGGGAGGGACAATCAGCCCCAGCATTTT.

This clonotype was picked up many times. The rearrangement joins TRBV10-3 to TRBJ2-3; D unresolved. Between the trimmed V and J ends, which lost 0 bases and 4 bases, there was a span of 11 bases. CDR3 size: 15 residues. Germline V gene data show CDR1 as ENHRY and CDR2 as SYGVKD. CDR3 sequence (DNA): TGTGCCATCAGTGAGTCACGGTCAGGAGCAGATACGCAGTATTTT. This codes for CAISESRSGADTQYF.

Many counts were recorded for this clonotype. The chain joins TRBV6-2 or TRBV6-3 to TRBJ2-4, with D perhaps being TRBD1 or TRBD2 (5 bases each). The CDR3 has 14 amino acids. V lost 5 bases to trimming and J lost 6 bases, with 14 bases between them. Germline-derived CDR1 and CDR2 are MNHEY and SVGEGT. The CDR3 loop is CASSPPGGTNIQYF. For the CDR3, the DNA is TGTGCCAGCAGTCCTCCTGGGGGTACAAACATTCAGTACTTC.

The chain recombines TRBV15 with TRBJ2-2; D is perhaps TRBD2 (6 bases). With 8 bases removed from V and 5 bases from J, the gap between germline ends came to 12 bases. The CDR3 sequence is 13 residues long. CDR1 LNHNV and CDR2 YYDKDF come from the germline V gene (reference sequence). The CDR3 nucleotides read TGTGCCACCGGTGGAGGGGAGACCGGGGAGCTGTTTTTT. This sequence encodes CATGGGETGELFF.

Notes on this clonotype: A much bigger clone sits one base away, suggesting this may be a read error. The V call is TRBV9, the J call TRBJ1-2; D not certain. This CDR3 spans 10 amino acids. CDR1 is SGDLS and CDR2 is YYNGEE in the germline V gene. DNA for the CDR3: TGTGTCAGCAGCGTCCCACACTGCACCTTC. Amino acids: CVSSVPHCTF.

The table lists this clonotype with a few counts. CDR3 protein: CASGRDSRSGYTF. In DNA, the CDR3 is TGTGCCAGCGGAAGGGACTCCCGCAGTGGCTACACCTTC. The chain is built from TRBV27 and TRBJ1-2, with TRBD1 as a possible D gene (5 bases). Between the trimmed V and J ends, which lost 8 bases and 7 bases, there was a span of 17 bases. The CDR3 is made up of 13 amino acids. Per the germline V gene, CDR1 is MNHEY and CDR2 is SMNVEV (reference sequence).

This clonotype has a count of ten or more. V and J are TRBV7-8 and TRBJ2-5; D remains unclear. The V gene lost 5 bases and the J gene lost 1 base, with 11 bases spanning the gap. CDR3 size: 14 residues. Germline values: CDR1 SGHVS, CDR2 FQNEAQ. The CDR3 bases are TGTGCCAGCAGCAAAGGACGGACCCAAGAGACCCAGTACTTC. Residues: CASSKGRTQETQYF. The full variable domain, in which reference TRBV7-8 and TRBJ2-5 provide the parts outside the CDR3, is GAGVSQSPRYKVAKRGQDVALRCDPISGHVSLFWYQQALGQGPEFLTYFQNEAQLDKSGLPSDRFFAERPEGSVSTLKIQRTQQEDSAVYLCASSKGRTQETQYFGPGTRLLVL.

This clonotype was counted many times. The rearrangement links TRBV20-1 to TRBJ1-1; D unclear. There are 13 residues in the CDR3. Germline assignment: CDR1 DFQATT and CDR2 SNEGSKA (reference sequence). Trimming removed 1 base at V and 3 bases at J, with 9 bases between. CDR3 in DNA: TGCAGTGCTAGAGTTAGGGAGGACACTGAAGCTTTCTTT. Translation: CSARVREDTEAFF.

The chain links TRBV4-1 to TRBJ2-3, with 11 bases fitting TRBD2. This CDR3 comprises 15 residues. Per germline, CDR1 MGHRA and CDR2 YSYEKL. Trimming cost V 3 bases and J 5 bases; bases outside gene matches: 4. CDR3 DNA sequence: TGCGCCAGCAGCCAGACTAGCGGGGTAGGAGATACGCAGTATTTT. The encoded protein is CASSQTSGVGDTQYF.

This clonotype has a count of ten or more. V is TRBV12-3 or TRBV12-4 and J is TRBJ2-1; TRBD1 matches 8 bases. The CDR3 runs to 15 residues. The J segment lost 1 base and the V segment lost 4 bases, leaving 3 bases of the junction unmatched. CDR3 loop: CASSSNRGSYNEQFF. The CDR3 coding sequence is TGTGCCAGCAGTTCCAACAGGGGGTCCTACAATGAGCAGTTCTTC.

For the CDR3, the DNA is TGTGCCAGCAGCCGAACGTATCCCGGCGGTCCCTACAATGAGCAGTTCTTC. Amino acids: CASSRTYPGGPYNEQFF. The chain is built from TRBV9 and TRBJ2-5, with unresolved D. The tail of the sequence fits TRBJ2-1 better, so the J call may be wrong. Germline V gives CDR1 SGDLS, CDR2 YYNGEE. There are 17 residues in the CDR3.

This clonotype was seen at least ten times. This sequence joins TRBV6-2 or TRBV6-3 and TRBJ2-1, with TRBD2 matching 9 bases. V shed 0 bases, J shed 6 bases, and the junction held 6 bases outside the gene matches. The CDR3 is 16 residues long. Germline assignment: CDR1 MNHEY and CDR2 SVGEGT. In DNA, the CDR3 is TGTGCCAGCAGTTACTCCCGGCGGGGGGGGCTCAATGAGCAGTTCTTC. It is translated as CASSYSRRGGLNEQFF.

This clonotype was detected many times. At one of its ends the junction is not consistent with the germline gene, which may arise from a read error. V is TRBV6-2 or TRBV6-3 and J is TRBJ2-7; 15 bases map to TRBD2. Germline values: CDR1 MNHEY, CDR2 SVGEGT. The length of the CDR3 is 16 residues. CDR3 residues: CASSVGLAGGTNEQYF. DNA of the CDR3: TGCGCCAGCAGTGTAGGACTAGCGGGAGGGACAAACGAGCAGTACTTC.

This clonotype was recorded many times. The CDR3 DNA follows: TGTGCCAGCAGTTTAATCGGAGCGGCCTCCTACGAGCAGTACTTC. Translated, it gives CASSLIGAASYEQYF. This rearrangement joins TRBV27 to TRBJ2-7; TRBD2 might be the D (5 bases). The CDR3 is made up of 15 amino acids. V shed 2 bases and J shed 0 bases, with 11 bases lying between them. Germline CDR1 MNHEY, CDR2 SMNVEV (reference sequence).

This clonotype showed up many times. The chain recombines TRBV28 with TRBJ1-5; D unclear. Germline values: CDR1 MDHEN, CDR2 SYDVKM. The CDR3 consists of 14 residues. Trimming shortened V by 2 bases and J by 4 bases, and 9 bases separated the two germline ends. CDR3 bases: TGTGCCAGCAGTTTAGAGTCGGGTAATCAGCCCCAGCATTTT. Its translation: CASSLESGNQPQHF.

This clonotype was seen at least ten times. The V gene is TRBV20-1, the J gene TRBJ1-2; unclear D gene. Trimming pared 5 bases from V and 8 bases from J, leaving 3 bases between. Germline V gene sequence: CDR1 DFQATT, CDR2 SNEGSKA (reference sequence). CDR3 length equals 8 residues. In nucleotides, the CDR3 is TGCAGTGCTGTCGGCTACACCTTC. This translates into CSAVGYTF.

This clonotype was seen many times. V usage is TRBV12-5 and J usage is TRBJ2-2; TRBD1 matches at 9 bases. Germline V gives CDR1 LGHNT, CDR2 FRNRAP. Trimming at V came to 7 bases and at J to 4 bases, leaving 7 bases not matched to a gene. The CDR3 loop spans 15 amino acids. The CDR3 sequence: CASEPGQGPTGELFF. The CDR3 DNA sequence: TGTGCTAGTGAACCGGGACAGGGACCCACCGGGGAGCTGTTTTTT.

This clonotype has just a few counts. The chain uses TRBV7-9 and TRBJ1-3, with TRBD1 matching over 8 bases. CDR1 and CDR2 (germline): SEHNR, FQNEAQ (reference sequence). CDR3 length equals 14 residues. V lost 6 bases and J lost 4; bases outside the gene matches: 5. The CDR3 here is CASRPTGEGNTIYF. DNA for the CDR3: TGTGCCAGCAGACCGACAGGGGAGGGAAACACCATATATTTT.

This clonotype was observed a few times. This chain links TRBV4-1 with TRBJ1-2; a weak D match, TRBD1 (5 bases). Germline V gene sequence: CDR1 MGHRA, CDR2 YSYEKL. CDR3 length equals 13 residues. V gave up 0 bases and J gave up 9 bases, with 11 bases separating them. The CDR3 coding sequence is TGCGCCAGCAGCCAAGACCCCCAGGGCAGCTACACCTTC. This translates into CASSQDPQGSYTF.

This clonotype was observed at least ten times. The chain is built from TRBV12-3 or TRBV12-4 and TRBJ1-6; tentative D call: TRBD1 (6 bases). The V and J ends lost 5 bases and 10 bases respectively, with 18 bases between them. CDR3 size: 15 residues. The CDR3 loop is CASSPPGGLESPLHF. The CDR3 DNA reads TGTGCCAGCAGTCCCCCTGGGGGGCTGGAGTCACCCCTCCACTTT.